What follows are 15 T cell receptor beta chains derived from one specimen sequenced in a study of T cell responses to AZD1222 COVID-19 vaccine. Clones were read by immunoSEQ multiplex PCR, and TCRdb kept only the in-frame ones, dropping some. The data contain just under 75,000 clones, around three quarters of them singletons. Sequencing used peripheral blood, obtained 28 days after the second AZD1222 dose. The source is an adult who received the AZD1222 COVID-19 vaccine.

The gene calls are TRBV30 and TRBJ1-1, with D maybe TRBD1 (5 bases). The germline V and J ends were trimmed by 7 bases and 0 bases, with 18 bases remaining between them. The germline V gene has CDR1 GTSNPN and CDR2 SVGIG (reference sequence). The CDR3 has 15 residues. The CDR3 sequence: CASPASGLLNTEAFF. The CDR3 DNA sequence: TGTGCCTCTCCAGCCTCGGGACTCCTGAACACTGAAGCTTTCTTT.

The J gene is TRBJ2-2, the V gene TRBV18; 7 bases align to TRBD1. The V gene's germline CDR1 is KGHSH and CDR2 LQKENI. The CDR3 consists of 15 residues. After removal of 5 bases from V and 0 bases from J, the junction contained 3 bases not matched to a gene. CDR3 sequence reads: CASSSDRANTGELFF. In DNA, the CDR3 is TGTGCCAGCTCATCAGACAGGGCGAACACCGGGGAGCTGTTTTTT. The whole variable domain, filled in from reference TRBV18 and TRBJ2-2, reads NAGVMQNPRHLVRRRGQEARLRCSPMKGHSHVYWYRQLPEEGLKFMVYLQKENIIDESGMPKERFSAEFPKEGPSILRIQQVVRGDSAAYFCASSSDRANTGELFFGEGSRLTVL.

The rearrangement uses TRBV28 and TRBJ1-5; D may be TRBD1 (6 bases). Germline values: CDR1 MDHEN, CDR2 SYDVKM. The CDR3 runs to 15 residues. Trimming stripped 7 bases from V and 0 bases from J, with 13 bases between. CDR3 region: CASIKGEDSNQPQHF. The CDR3, as DNA: TGTGCCAGCATTAAGGGGGAGGATAGCAATCAGCCCCAGCATTTT.

This clone showed up just a few times. V is TRBV6-1 and J is TRBJ2-2; 8 bases are shared with TRBD1. The CDR3 consists of 16 residues. After removal of 4 bases from V and 0 bases from J, the junction contained 4 bases not matched to a gene. Per the germline V gene, CDR1 is MNHNS and CDR2 is SASEGT. CDR3 sequence (DNA): TGTGCCAGCAGTGCCCAGGGGGCTACGAACACCGGGGAGCTGTTTTTT. This codes for CASSAQGATNTGELFF.

The chain is built from TRBV2 and TRBJ1-2; a possible D gene is TRBD1 (6 bases). The germline V and J ends were trimmed by 7 bases and 5 bases, with 8 bases remaining between them. There are 11 residues in the CDR3. Germline V CDR1 and CDR2: SNHLY, FYNNEI. The CDR3 DNA sequence: TGTGCCAGCAACCAGGGGTATGGCTACACCTTC. Translating it yields CASNQGYGYTF.

The chain employs TRBV2 and TRBJ1-5; D might be TRBD1 (6 bases). The CDR3 consists of 16 residues. Germline CDR1 SNHLY, CDR2 FYNNEI. The V end lost 3 bases, the J end lost 4 bases, and 16 bases lay between the germline ends. CDR3 nucleotide sequence: TGTGCCAGCAGTGATTTGGGACAAGGATCAAATCAGCCCCAGCATTTT. Residues: CASSDLGQGSNQPQHF.

This clone occurred a few times. The rearrangement links TRBV28 to TRBJ1-5; D uncertain. Trimming took off 6 bases at V and 0 bases at J, with 12 bases between the two ends. This CDR3 spans 15 amino acids. The germline V gene encodes CDR1 MDHEN and CDR2 SYDVKM. The CDR3 DNA sequence: TGTGCCAGCAGCCCCGTAGGCCCTAGCAATCAGCCCCAGCATTTT. This encodes CASSPVGPSNQPQHF.

The rearrangement joins TRBV6-2 or TRBV6-3 to TRBJ1-5; TRBD1 is a possible D gene (5 bases). This CDR3 region has 16 residues. Germline V CDR1 and CDR2: MNHEY, SVGEGT. V was cut by 2 bases and J by 5 bases, with 16 bases left in between. CDR3 sequence (DNA): TGTGCCAGCAGTTACGACGTAGGGGACCACGATCAGCCCCAGCATTTT. Translation: CASSYDVGDHDQPQHF.

This clone has just a few counts. The rearrangement links TRBV4-2 to TRBJ2-4; TRBD2 might be the D (5 bases). The germline V and J ends were trimmed by 0 bases and 8 bases, with 11 bases remaining between them. The germline CDR1 and CDR2 sequences are LGHNA and YNFKEQ. The CDR3 sequence is 14 residues long. The CDR3: CASSQDRGADIQYF. The CDR3, as DNA: TGTGCCAGCAGCCAAGATCGGGGTGCGGACATTCAGTACTTC.

The rearrangement uses TRBV2 and TRBJ2-7, with no clear D. Germline CDR1 and CDR2: SNHLY and FYNNEI. The length of the CDR3 is 11 residues. Between the trimmed V and J ends, which lost 8 bases and 3 bases, there was a span of 8 bases. The CDR3 sequence: CASADFYEQYF. The CDR3 DNA reads TGTGCCAGCGCTGATTTCTACGAGCAGTACTTC.

The chain combines TRBV7-9 with TRBJ1-2; D gene unclear. Trimming shortened V by 3 bases and J by 5 bases, and 13 bases separated the two germline ends. This CDR3 is built from 14 residues. The germline CDR1 and CDR2 sequences are SEHNR and FQNEAQ (reference sequence). For the CDR3, the DNA is TGTGCCAGCAGCTTTCCCCGGCCGGGGTATGGCTACACCTTC. Translated, it gives CASSFPRPGYGYTF.

The chain combines TRBV7-2 with TRBJ2-3; D remains unclear. There are 13 residues in the CDR3. V was trimmed by 1 base and J by 5 bases, leaving 7 bases between them. Germline lookup yields CDR1 SGHTA and CDR2 FQGNSA. The CDR3 here is CASSLVVRDTQYF. The CDR3 DNA sequence: TGTGCCAGCAGCTTAGTGGTAAGAGATACGCAGTATTTT. Filled out from reference TRBV7-2 and TRBJ2-3, the complete variable domain reads GAGVSQSPSNKVTEKGKDVELRCDPISGHTALYWYRQSLGQGLEFLIYFQGNSAPDKSGLPSDRFSAERTGGSVSTLTIQRTQQEDSAVYLCASSLVVRDTQYFGPGTRLTVL.

The V call is TRBV28, the J call TRBJ2-2; D is unresolved. The germline CDR1 and CDR2 sequences are MDHEN and SYDVKM. With 6 bases removed from V and 3 bases from J, the gap between germline ends came to 2 bases. The CDR3 consists of 11 residues. CDR3 amino acids: CASSYTGELFF. CDR3 nucleotide sequence: TGTGCCAGCAGCTACACCGGGGAGCTGTTTTTT.

In its sample, this clone was seen a few times. The chain combines TRBV27 with TRBJ1-1; 11 nucleotides align to TRBD1. Germline values: CDR1 MNHEY, CDR2 SMNVEV (reference sequence). V trimming: 5 bases; J trimming: 4 bases; junction bases outside the gene matches: 3. This CDR3 comprises 14 residues. CDR3 protein: CASSRTGGSTEAFF. DNA for the CDR3: TGTGCCAGCAGTCGGACAGGGGGCAGCACTGAAGCTTTCTTT.

V gene TRBV28 combines with J gene TRBJ2-6; TRBD1 matches at 8 bases. The CDR3 length is 18 residues. Germline trimming cut 7 bases from V and 0 bases from J; bases unmatched to any gene: 11. Germline CDR1 is MDHEN and CDR2 is SYDVKM. The CDR3 nucleotides read TGTGCCAGCAACAAACGGACAGGGTTCATCTCTGGGGCCAACGTCCTGACTTTC. This translates into CASNKRTGFISGANVLTF.